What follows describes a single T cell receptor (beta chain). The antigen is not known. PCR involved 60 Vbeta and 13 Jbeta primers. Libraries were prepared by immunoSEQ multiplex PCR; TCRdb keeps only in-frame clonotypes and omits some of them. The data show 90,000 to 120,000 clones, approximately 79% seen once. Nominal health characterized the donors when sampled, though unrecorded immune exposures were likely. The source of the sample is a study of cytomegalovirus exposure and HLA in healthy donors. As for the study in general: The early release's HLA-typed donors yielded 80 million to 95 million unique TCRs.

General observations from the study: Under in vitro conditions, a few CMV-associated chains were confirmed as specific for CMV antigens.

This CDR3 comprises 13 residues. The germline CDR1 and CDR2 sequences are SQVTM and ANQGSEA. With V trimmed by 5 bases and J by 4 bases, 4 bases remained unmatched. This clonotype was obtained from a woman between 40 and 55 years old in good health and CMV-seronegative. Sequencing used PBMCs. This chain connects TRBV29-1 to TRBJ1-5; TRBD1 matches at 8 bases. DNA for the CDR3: TGCAGCGTTCAACAGGGGGGGAATCAGCCCCAGCATTTT. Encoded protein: CSVQQGGNQPQHF.